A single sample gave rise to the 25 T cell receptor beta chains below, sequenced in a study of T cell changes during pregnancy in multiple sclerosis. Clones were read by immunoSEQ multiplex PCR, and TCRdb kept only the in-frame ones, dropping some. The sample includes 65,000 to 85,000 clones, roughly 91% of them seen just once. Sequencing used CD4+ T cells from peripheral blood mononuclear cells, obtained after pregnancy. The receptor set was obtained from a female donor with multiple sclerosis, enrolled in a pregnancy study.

The CDR3 coding sequence is TGTGCCAGCAGCTCACTAGCGGGGCAGTACGAGCAGTACTTC. Its translation is CASSSLAGQYEQYF. The chain recombines TRBV7-9 with TRBJ2-7, with TRBD2 identical over 10 bases. The CDR3 runs 14 residues. The V gene's germline CDR1 is SEHNR and CDR2 FQNEAQ (reference sequence). V lost 4 bases to trimming and J lost 4 bases; unmatched junction nucleotides: 4.

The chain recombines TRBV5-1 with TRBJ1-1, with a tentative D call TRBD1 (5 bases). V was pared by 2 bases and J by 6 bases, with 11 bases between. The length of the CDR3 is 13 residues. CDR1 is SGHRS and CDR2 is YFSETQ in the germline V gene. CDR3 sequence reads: CASSLGVTSEAFF. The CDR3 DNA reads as TGCGCCAGCAGCTTAGGGGTCACCTCTGAAGCTTTCTTT.

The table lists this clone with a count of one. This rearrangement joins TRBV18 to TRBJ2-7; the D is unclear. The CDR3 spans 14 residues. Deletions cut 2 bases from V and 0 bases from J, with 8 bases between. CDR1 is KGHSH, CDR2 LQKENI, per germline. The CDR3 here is CASSPATNSYEQYF. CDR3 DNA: TGTGCCAGCTCACCAGCCACTAACTCCTACGAGCAGTACTTC.

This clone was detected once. The CDR3 reads CASSPDREDQPQHF. CDR3 DNA sequence: TGTGCCAGTAGTCCGGACAGGGAGGATCAGCCCCAGCATTTT. V gene TRBV19 combines with J gene TRBJ1-5; 8 bases align to TRBD1. The V and J ends lost 5 bases and 5 bases, in that order; junction bases with no gene match: 5. Per germline, CDR1 LNHDA and CDR2 SQIVND (reference sequence). This CDR3 has 14 residues.

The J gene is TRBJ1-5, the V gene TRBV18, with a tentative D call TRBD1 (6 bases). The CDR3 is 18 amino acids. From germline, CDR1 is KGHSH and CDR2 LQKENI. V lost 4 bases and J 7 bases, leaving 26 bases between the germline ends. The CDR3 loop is CASSLRDTGRAPGQPQHF. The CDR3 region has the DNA TGTGCCAGCTCACTTCGGGACACAGGGCGCGCCCCGGGACAGCCCCAGCATTTT. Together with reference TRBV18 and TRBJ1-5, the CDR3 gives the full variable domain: NAGVMQNPRHLVRRRGQEARLRCSPMKGHSHVYWYRQLPEEGLKFMVYLQKENIIDESGMPKERFSAEFPKEGPSILRIQQVVRGDSAAYFCASSLRDTGRAPGQPQHFGDGTRLSIL.

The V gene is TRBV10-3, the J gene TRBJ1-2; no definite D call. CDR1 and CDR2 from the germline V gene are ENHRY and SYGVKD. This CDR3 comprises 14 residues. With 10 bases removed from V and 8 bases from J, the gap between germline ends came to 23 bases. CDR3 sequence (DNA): TGTGCCACCCAAAACCCCCAGGACTCGAGGGGCTACACCTTC. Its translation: CATQNPQDSRGYTF.

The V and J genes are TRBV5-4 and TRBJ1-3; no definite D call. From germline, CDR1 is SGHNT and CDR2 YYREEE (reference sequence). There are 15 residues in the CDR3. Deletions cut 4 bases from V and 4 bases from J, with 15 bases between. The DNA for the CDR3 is TGTGCCAGCAGCCTCTCTGCTGGCAGGGGAAACACCATATATTTT. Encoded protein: CASSLSAGRGNTIYF.

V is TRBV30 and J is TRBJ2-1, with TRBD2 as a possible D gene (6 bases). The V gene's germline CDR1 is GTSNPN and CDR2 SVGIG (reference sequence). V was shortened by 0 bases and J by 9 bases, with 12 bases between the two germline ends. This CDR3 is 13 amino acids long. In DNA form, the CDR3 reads TGTGCCTGGAGTGTATTGGCCGGGGGTGAGCAGTTCTTC. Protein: CAWSVLAGGEQFF.

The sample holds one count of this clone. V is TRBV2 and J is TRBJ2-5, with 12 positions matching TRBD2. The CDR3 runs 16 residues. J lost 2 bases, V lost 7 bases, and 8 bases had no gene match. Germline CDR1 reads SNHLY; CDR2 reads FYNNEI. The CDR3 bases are TGTGCCAGCATGCGACTAGCGGGGGCAAAACAAGAGACCCAGTACTTC. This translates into CASMRLAGAKQETQYF.

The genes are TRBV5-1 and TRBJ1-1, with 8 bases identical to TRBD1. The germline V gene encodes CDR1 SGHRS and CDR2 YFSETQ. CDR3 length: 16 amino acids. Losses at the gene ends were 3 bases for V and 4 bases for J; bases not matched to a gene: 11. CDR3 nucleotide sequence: TGCGCCAGCAGCTCGCATTCCGGACAGGGAAGCACTGAAGCTTTCTTT. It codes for CASSSHSGQGSTEAFF. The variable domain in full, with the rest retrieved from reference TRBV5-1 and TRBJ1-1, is KAGVTQTPRYLIKTRGQQVTLSCSPISGHRSVSWYQQTPGQGLQFLFEYFSETQRNKGNFPGRFSGRQFSNSRSEMNVSTLELGDSALYLCASSSHSGQGSTEAFFGQGTRLTVV.

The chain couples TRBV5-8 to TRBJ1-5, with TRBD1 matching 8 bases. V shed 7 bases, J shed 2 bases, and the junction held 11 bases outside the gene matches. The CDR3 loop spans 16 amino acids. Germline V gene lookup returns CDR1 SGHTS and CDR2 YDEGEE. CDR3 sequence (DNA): TGTGCCAGCTCCGGGACAGGCGCGACGGGCAATCAGCCCCAGCATTTT. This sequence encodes CASSGTGATGNQPQHF.

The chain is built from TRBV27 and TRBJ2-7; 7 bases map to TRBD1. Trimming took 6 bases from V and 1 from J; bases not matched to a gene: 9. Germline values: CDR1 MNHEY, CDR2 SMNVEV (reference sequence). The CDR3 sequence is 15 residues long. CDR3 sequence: CASRDGTALSYEQYF. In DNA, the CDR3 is TGTGCCAGCAGGGACGGGACAGCCCTTTCCTACGAGCAGTACTTC.

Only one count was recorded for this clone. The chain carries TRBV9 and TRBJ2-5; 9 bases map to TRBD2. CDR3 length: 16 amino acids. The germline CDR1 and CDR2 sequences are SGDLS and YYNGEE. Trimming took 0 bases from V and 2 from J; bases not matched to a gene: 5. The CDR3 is CASSVGSSGMQETQYF. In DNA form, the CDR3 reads TGTGCCAGCAGCGTAGGGTCTAGCGGGATGCAAGAGACCCAGTACTTC.

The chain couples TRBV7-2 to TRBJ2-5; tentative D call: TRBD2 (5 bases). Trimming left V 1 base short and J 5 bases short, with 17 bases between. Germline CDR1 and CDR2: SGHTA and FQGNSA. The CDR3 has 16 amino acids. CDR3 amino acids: CASSLVRTARDETQYF. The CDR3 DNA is TGTGCCAGCAGCTTAGTACGGACGGCACGGGATGAGACCCAGTACTTC.

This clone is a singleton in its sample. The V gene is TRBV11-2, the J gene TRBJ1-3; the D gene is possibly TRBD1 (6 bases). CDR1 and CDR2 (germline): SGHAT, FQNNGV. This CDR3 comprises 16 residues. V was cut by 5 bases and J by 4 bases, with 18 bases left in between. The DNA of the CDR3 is TGTGCCAGCAGCCCCTACGCCGGGACAACCGGAAACACCATATATTTT. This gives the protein CASSPYAGTTGNTIYF.

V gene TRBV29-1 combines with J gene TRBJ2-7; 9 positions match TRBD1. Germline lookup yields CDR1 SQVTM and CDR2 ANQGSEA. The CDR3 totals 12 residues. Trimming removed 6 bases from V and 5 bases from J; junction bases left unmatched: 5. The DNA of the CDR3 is TGCAGCGTCCGGACAGGGGTCAACGAGCAGTACTTC. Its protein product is CSVRTGVNEQYF.

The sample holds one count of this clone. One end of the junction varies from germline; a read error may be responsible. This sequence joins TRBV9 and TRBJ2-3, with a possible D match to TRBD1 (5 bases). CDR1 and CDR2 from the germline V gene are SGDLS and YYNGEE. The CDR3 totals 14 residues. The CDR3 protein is CASSVGSDTGTQYF. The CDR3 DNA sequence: TGTGCCAGCAGCGTCGGCTCCGATACAGGTACGCAGTATTTT.

This CDR3 is CASSHRQGAIGNEQFF. The CDR3 DNA reads as TGCGCCAGCAGCCACAGACAGGGGGCAATAGGCAATGAGCAGTTCTTC. V usage is TRBV4-1 and J usage is TRBJ2-1; 10 positions agree with TRBD1. J gave up 6 bases and V 3 bases, and 8 bases lay outside the gene matches. Germline CDR1 reads MGHRA; CDR2 reads YSYEKL. This CDR3 region has 16 residues.

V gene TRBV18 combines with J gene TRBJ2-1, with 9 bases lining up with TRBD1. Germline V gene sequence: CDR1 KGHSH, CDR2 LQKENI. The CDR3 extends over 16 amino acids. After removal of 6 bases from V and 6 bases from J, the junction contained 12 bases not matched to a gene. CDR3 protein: CASSASMGQGLNEQFF. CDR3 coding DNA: TGTGCCAGCTCCGCGAGTATGGGACAGGGCCTCAATGAGCAGTTCTTC.

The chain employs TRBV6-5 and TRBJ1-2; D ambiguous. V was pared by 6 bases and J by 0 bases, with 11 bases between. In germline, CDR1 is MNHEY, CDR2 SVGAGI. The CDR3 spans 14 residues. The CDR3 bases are TGTGCCAGCAGACAGCCCAGAGCTAACTATGGCTACACCTTC. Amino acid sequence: CASRQPRANYGYTF.

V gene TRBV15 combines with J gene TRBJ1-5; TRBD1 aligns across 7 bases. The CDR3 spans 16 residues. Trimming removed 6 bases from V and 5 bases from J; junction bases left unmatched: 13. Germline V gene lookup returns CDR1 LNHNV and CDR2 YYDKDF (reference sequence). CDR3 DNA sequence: TGTGCCACCAGTGGATATGGACACAGGGGTGATCAGCCCCAGCATTTT. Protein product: CATSGYGHRGDQPQHF.

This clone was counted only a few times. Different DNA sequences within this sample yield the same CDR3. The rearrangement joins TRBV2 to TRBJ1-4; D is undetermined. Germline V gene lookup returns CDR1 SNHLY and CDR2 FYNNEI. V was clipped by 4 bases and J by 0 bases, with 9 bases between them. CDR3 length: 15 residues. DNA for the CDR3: TGTGCCAGCAGTGTACGACAAGCAACTAATGAAAAACTGTTTTTT. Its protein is CASSVRQATNEKLFF.

CDR3 loop: CASSLWGSGVANTGELFF. The CDR3 bases are TGTGCCAGCAGCTTATGGGGTAGCGGGGTCGCGAACACCGGGGAGCTGTTTTTT. The V call is TRBV7-3, the J call TRBJ2-2; TRBD2 matches 8 bases. The junction had 8 bases not matched to a gene; V was cut back by 2 bases and J by 0 bases. The CDR3 covers 18 residues. Germline V gives CDR1 SGHTA, CDR2 FQGTGA.

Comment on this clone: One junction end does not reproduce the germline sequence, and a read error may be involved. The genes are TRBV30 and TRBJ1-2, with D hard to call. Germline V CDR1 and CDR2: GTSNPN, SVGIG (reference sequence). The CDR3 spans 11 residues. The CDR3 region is CAWSSPTPVSF. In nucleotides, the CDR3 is TGTGCCTGGAGTTCTCCGACTCCGGTGTCCTTC.

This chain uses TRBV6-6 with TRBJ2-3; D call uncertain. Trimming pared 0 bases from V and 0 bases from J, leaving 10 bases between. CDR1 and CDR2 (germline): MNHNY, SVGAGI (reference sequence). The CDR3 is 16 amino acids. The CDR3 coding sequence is TGTGCCAGCAGTTACTCTTCGGCGGTTAGCACAGATACGCAGTATTTT. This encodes CASSYSSAVSTDTQYF.